The rows below give T cell receptor beta chains drawn from one sample of a study of T-cell memory formation after mild COVID-19. TCRdb fed the 5' RACE reads into MiXCR, producing one record per CDR3 protein. This sample has 580,000 or so distinct CDR3 sequences, with roughly 17% found just once. Material for sequencing was PBMCs or a T cell subset sorted from them (not recorded which). The source is an adult woman who had mild COVID-19 (a few samples of this study predate the infection). Cell type and time point are not known. Both conserved end residues are part of each CDR3.

CDR3 length,J gene,V gene,CDR3 protein
14,TRBJ1-6,TRBV7-2,CASSADSPNSPLHF
14,TRBJ1-1,TRBV2,CASSAGGRDTEAFF
15,TRBJ2-5,TRBV11-1,CASSSWGRGQETQYF
16,TRBJ2-5,TRBV4-3,CASSQDGGLAGETQYF
15,TRBJ1-6,TRBV27,CASSWAGTDNSPLHF
13,TRBJ2-1,TRBV24-1,CATSDPSGRAQFF
16,TRBJ1-1,TRBV5-5,CASSRTAYQMNTEAFF
15,TRBJ1-1,TRBV30,CAWSVLRELNTEAFF
12,TRBJ2-1,TRBV29-1,CSGDRVHNEQFF
16,TRBJ1-1,TRBV4-1,CASSQITTDMNTEAFF
13,TRBJ1-1,TRBV29-1,CSVERRVNTEAFF
15,TRBJ2-1,TRBV6-5,CASSYGTGGYNEQFF
13,TRBJ2-7,TRBV20-1,CSASRDQLYEQYF
14,TRBJ2-7,TRBV7-9,CASSLGDSPPRQYF
14,TRBJ2-3,TRBV11-2,CASSLGSIGDTQYF
12,TRBJ2-7,TRBV12-3/TRBV12-4,CASSGGASKQYF
15,TRBJ2-3,TRBV3-1,CASSPWTSGLDTQYF
17,TRBJ2-7,TRBV6-2/TRBV6-3,CASSYSFVWRSSYEQYF
17,TRBJ2-3,TRBV7-9,CASSRVNPHRGKDTQYF
15,TRBJ2-7,TRBV18,CASSPTTGYRYEQYF
15,TRBJ2-5,TRBV7-2,CASSGRTALVETQYF
15,TRBJ2-1,TRBV5-5,CASSLWGGGYNEQFF
16,TRBJ1-5,TRBV19,CASSQDLDRFNQPQHF
17,TRBJ1-1,TRBV29-1,CSVEDRGREAWNTEAFF
15,TRBJ1-5,TRBV4-1,CASSQDNSLNQPQHF
15,TRBJ2-3,TRBV5-1,CASSGGQGASYTQYF
14,TRBJ1-5,TRBV27,CASSLGGRRQPQHF